This T cell receptor beta chain was retrieved from a study of OX40 agonist ivuxolimab in advanced cancers. Using immunoSEQ multiplex PCR, the repertoire was profiled, and TCRdb retains in-frame clones only, with some absent. The data show some 77,000 clones, over 70% seen once. The V and J ends lost 5 bases and 8 bases, in that order; junction bases with no gene match: 11. The CDR3 covers 13 residues. Germline assignment: CDR1 GTSNPN and CDR2 SVGIG (reference sequence). Sample: CD4+ or CD8+ T cells sorted from blood, taken in a trial of the OX40 agonist ivuxolimab. The sequence came from an adult with an advanced solid tumor such as melanoma, head and neck, liver or kidney cancer. This rearrangement joins TRBV30 to TRBJ1-2; 7 bases are a match to TRBD1. The DNA of the CDR3 is TGTGCCTGGGGCAGCTTCCCGGGACAGGGCTACACCTTC. This translates into CAWGSFPGQGYTF.